The next 26 T cell receptor beta chains were all read from a single sample in a study of memory CD4+ T cells and cytomegalovirus serostatus. Here immunoSEQ multiplex PCR was the method, and the copy in TCRdb shows in-frame clones only, minus some. Of 65,000 to 95,000 clones listed, 80% are singletons. Single viable CD3+CD4+CD8-CD45RO+ cells were sorted as the memory CD4+ T cells. Sequencing input: memory CD4+ T cells from blood. The receptor source for this set is an adult in good health and CMV-seronegative.

This clone was detected only a few times. The V gene is TRBV30, the J gene TRBJ1-1; the D gene is possibly TRBD1 (5 bases). CDR3 length: 12 residues. V lost 4 bases and J lost 3, with 9 bases in between. CDR1 and CDR2 (germline): GTSNPN, SVGIG (reference sequence). CDR3 sequence reads: CAWTAGHTEAFF. In DNA, the CDR3 is TGTGCCTGGACGGCAGGGCACACTGAAGCTTTCTTT.

V is TRBV4-2 and J is TRBJ1-4, with 8 bases identical to TRBD1. The J segment lost 0 bases and the V segment lost 1 base, leaving 16 bases of the junction unmatched. CDR1 is LGHNA and CDR2 is YNFKEQ in the germline V gene. CDR3 size: 21 residues. The CDR3: CASSQGRTGPNLVATNEKLFF. The CDR3 nucleotides read TGTGCCAGCAGCCAAGGTCGGACAGGGCCGAACCTAGTTGCAACTAATGAAAAACTGTTTTTT.

A few counts support this clone. V usage is TRBV21-1 and J usage is TRBJ1-5. TRBV21-1 is a pseudogene segment. The CDR3 is 12 residues long. The CDR3 nucleotides read TGTGCCAGCAAAGAGGAGGGTCAGCCCCAGCATTTT. It codes for CASKEEGQPQHF.

The J gene is TRBJ1-1, the V gene TRBV2; D is perhaps TRBD1 (6 bases). This CDR3 has 13 amino acids. Germline loops: CDR1 SNHLY, CDR2 FYNNEI. V shed 8 bases and J shed 1 base, with 11 bases lying between them. For the CDR3, the DNA is TGTGCCAGCGGAACGGACAGGAACACTGAAGCTTTCTTT. This translates into CASGTDRNTEAFF.

The chain is built from TRBV21-1 and TRBJ1-2. TRBV21-1 is termed a pseudogene. The CDR3 extends over 13 amino acids. The CDR3 loop reads CASSKAEWGTYTF. The CDR3 region has the DNA TGTGCCAGCAGCAAAGCGGAATGGGGGACCTACACCTTC.

The chain links TRBV10-2 to TRBJ2-1, with no clear D. Germline CDR1 is WSHSY and CDR2 is SAAADI. The length of the CDR3 is 11 residues. The ends were cut back, 7 bases at V and 2 bases at J, with 3 bases in the middle. The CDR3 spells CASTTYNEQFF. The CDR3 DNA is TGCGCCAGCACGACCTACAATGAGCAGTTCTTC.

The J gene is TRBJ1-2, the V gene TRBV18; TRBD1 agrees at 9 bases. Trimming cost V 5 bases and J 5 bases; bases outside gene matches: 3. The CDR3 length is 13 residues. The germline CDR1 and CDR2 sequences are KGHSH and LQKENI. In DNA form, the CDR3 reads TGTGCCAGCTCATCGACAGGGGGTTATGGCTACACCTTC. Amino acids: CASSSTGGYGYTF.

CDR3 sequence: CASSLAIGTGGNGYTF. The CDR3 nucleotides are TGTGCCAGCAGCTTAGCGATAGGGACAGGGGGAAATGGCTACACCTTC. The chain links TRBV7-2 to TRBJ1-2; 11 positions agree with TRBD1. This CDR3 has 16 amino acids. In germline, CDR1 is SGHTA, CDR2 FQGNSA. The V and J ends lost 0 bases and 6 bases, in that order; junction bases with no gene match: 6.

J is TRBJ1-6 and V is TRBV7-9, with 10 nucleotides matching TRBD1. The CDR3 loop spans 15 amino acids. The ends lost 2 bases at V and 7 bases at J; junction bases unmatched: 2. CDR1 and CDR2 from the germline V gene are SEHNR and FQNEAQ (reference sequence). This chain's CDR3 is CASSLRGQGNSPLHF. Written as DNA, the CDR3 is TGTGCCAGCAGCTTACGGGGACAGGGGAATTCACCCCTCCACTTT.

This rearrangement joins TRBV27 to TRBJ1-4; D is perhaps TRBD1 (5 bases). Trimming removed 4 bases from V and 6 bases from J, with 12 bases in between. Germline CDR1 reads MNHEY; CDR2 reads SMNVEV (reference sequence). The CDR3 covers 14 residues. In nucleotides, the CDR3 is TGTGCCAGCAGTTCAAACCGGGACCATGAAAAACTGTTTTTT. Translated: CASSSNRDHEKLFF.

J is TRBJ2-1 and V is TRBV18; TRBD2 agrees at 8 bases. Germline CDR1 is KGHSH and CDR2 is LQKENI. Germline trimming cut 3 bases from V and 7 bases from J; bases unmatched to any gene: 8. The CDR3 totals 15 residues. The CDR3 nucleotides read TGTGCCAGCTCACCGGGGCGGGGGGCCTCTAATGAGCAGTTCTTC. Protein: CASSPGRGASNEQFF.

Concerning this clone: The CDR3 ends on some other residue instead of the conserved phenylalanine or tryptophan, so this is likely a read error. No DNA is shown, since the ends of the CDR3 on it are uncertain; the CDR3 is the one TCRdb lists. The chain uses TRBV14 and TRBJ2-3; TRBD2, the D gene given by the table, was not confirmed from the DNA. The CDR3 region is 13 residues in length, termini included. Germline-derived CDR1 and CDR2 are SGHDN and FVKESK. CDR3 residues: CASSPSLLAGVQL.

This chain joins TRBV13 and TRBJ1-4, with D possibly matching TRBD1 (5 bases). The CDR3 is 16 residues long. V lost 0 bases to trimming and J lost 3 bases, with 11 bases between them. CDR1 PRHDT and CDR2 FYEKMQ come from the germline V gene (reference sequence). The CDR3 is CASSLGFQGANEKLFF. The CDR3 DNA is TGTGCCAGCAGCTTAGGATTCCAGGGAGCTAATGAAAAACTGTTTTTT.

This chain joins TRBV7-2 and TRBJ2-7; D is ambiguous. This CDR3 has 15 residues. CDR1 and CDR2 from the germline V gene are SGHTA and FQGNSA. V was cut by 3 bases and J by 7 bases, with 19 bases left in between. DNA of the CDR3: TGTGCCAGCAGCTTGGCAGGACGGCCGGTTGTTGAGCAGTACTTC. Amino acids: CASSLAGRPVVEQYF.

This chain joins TRBV6-5 and TRBJ1-1; D is undetermined. V lost 4 bases, J lost 8 bases, and 8 bases lay in between. The CDR3 runs to 11 residues. Germline V lookup: CDR1 MNHEY, CDR2 SVGAGI. The DNA of the CDR3 is TGTGCCAGCAGTTTCCGATCAGAAGCTTTCTTT. The encoded protein is CASSFRSEAFF.

J is TRBJ2-5 and V is TRBV5-1, with 10 bases identical to TRBD2. In germline, CDR1 is SGHRS, CDR2 YFSETQ. Trimming took 0 bases from V and 3 from J; bases not matched to a gene: 8. This CDR3 spans 17 amino acids. The CDR3 here is CASSLAPSGGAKETQYF. The DNA of the CDR3 is TGCGCCAGCAGCTTGGCCCCCAGCGGGGGGGCGAAAGAGACCCAGTACTTC.

The rearrangement joins TRBV12-5 to TRBJ1-2; the D is unclear. CDR1 LGHNT and CDR2 FRNRAP come from the germline V gene. The germline V and J ends were trimmed by 6 bases and 9 bases, with 14 bases remaining between them. The CDR3 totals 12 residues. CDR3 amino acids: CASGDGSRSYTF. CDR3 coding DNA: TGTGCTAGTGGGGACGGTTCTAGGAGCTACACCTTC.

The J gene is TRBJ1-3, the V gene TRBV19; D might be TRBD1 (6 bases). The CDR3 has 15 residues. V was clipped by 8 bases and J by 1 base, with 15 bases between them. Germline V gene data show CDR1 as LNHDA and CDR2 as SQIVND (reference sequence). The CDR3: CASATGPDSGNTIYF. CDR3 in DNA: TGTGCCAGTGCTACAGGGCCCGATTCTGGAAACACCATATATTTT.

The chain is built from TRBV28 and TRBJ1-2; TRBD1 is a possible D gene (6 bases). The germline gives CDR1 MDHEN, CDR2 SYDVKM. CDR3 length: 15 residues. V was clipped by 6 bases and J by 8 bases, with 22 bases between them. CDR3 loop: CASSERGGFLGGYTF. DNA for the CDR3: TGTGCCAGCAGCGAGAGGGGGGGCTTTCTCGGGGGCTACACCTTC.

This clone has just a few counts. The V and J genes are TRBV10-3 and TRBJ1-1; no reliable D call. Trimming took 5 bases from V and 5 from J, leaving 12 bases between them. The CDR3 is 13 amino acids. CDR1 ENHRY and CDR2 SYGVKD come from the germline V gene. The CDR3 protein is CAISLVRGTEAFF. The CDR3 DNA sequence: TGTGCCATCAGTCTTGTCCGGGGAACTGAAGCTTTCTTT.

The gene calls are TRBV5-1 and TRBJ2-2, with TRBD2 as a possible D gene (6 bases). This CDR3 comprises 16 residues. Per the germline V gene, CDR1 is SGHRS and CDR2 is YFSETQ. Trimming shortened V by 4 bases and J by 3 bases, and 16 bases separated the two germline ends. This CDR3 is CASSLGAWRDTGELFF. The CDR3 bases are TGCGCCAGCAGCCTCGGTGCATGGAGGGACACCGGGGAGCTGTTTTTT.

This chain joins TRBV7-2 and TRBJ2-2; 8 bases agree with TRBD2. The CDR3 is 15 residues long. CDR1 SGHTA and CDR2 FQGNSA come from the germline V gene. The V segment lost 7 bases and the J segment 4 bases; nucleotides outside the gene matches: 8. CDR3 bases: TGTGCCAGCACCCTGACTAGCGACGGCACCGGGGAGCTGTTTTTT. It specifies CASTLTSDGTGELFF.

This chain joins TRBV29-1 and TRBJ1-3; D may be TRBD1 (6 bases). V lost 4 bases, J lost 0 bases, and 13 bases lay in between. Germline V gives CDR1 SQVTM, CDR2 ANQGSEA. This CDR3 has 15 residues. This CDR3 is CSVAPGGTSGNTIYF. The CDR3 DNA reads as TGCAGCGTTGCCCCCGGGGGCACCTCTGGAAACACCATATATTTT.

The chain joins TRBV9 to TRBJ1-3; D gene ambiguous. The CDR3 loop spans 18 amino acids. Germline V gene sequence: CDR1 SGDLS, CDR2 YYNGEE. V dropped 0 bases and J dropped 4 bases, with 20 bases sitting between them. CDR3 DNA sequence: TGTGCCAGCAGCGTAGGTATAGGCAGAACATTGGTCGGAAACACCATATATTTT. Translating gives CASSVGIGRTLVGNTIYF.

CDR3 bases: TGTGCCAGCAGCCCATCTGCGAACACTGAAGCTTTCTTT. This translates into CASSPSANTEAFF. The V call is TRBV14, the J call TRBJ1-1, with D unclear. Germline values: CDR1 SGHDN, CDR2 FVKESK. CDR3 length: 13 amino acids. V lost 4 bases, J lost 1 base, and 7 bases lay in between. The full variable domain, with the rest looked up from reference TRBV14 and TRBJ1-1, is EAGVTQFPSHSVIEKGQTVTLRCDPISGHDNLYWYRRVMGKEIKFLLHFVKESKQDESGMPNNRFLAERTGGTYSTLKVQPAELEDSGVYFCASSPSANTEAFFGQGTRLTVV.

In its sample, this clone was seen a few times. Relative to the germline gene, one junction end is altered; a read error may explain this. This chain connects TRBV18 to TRBJ1-1; D gene ambiguous. CDR1 is KGHSH and CDR2 is LQKENI in the germline V gene. This CDR3 is built from 12 residues. The DNA of the CDR3 is TGTGCCAGCTCACCACGAAATACTCAGGCTTCATTT. Its protein product is CASSPRNTQASF.